This T cell receptor (beta chain) was documented in a study of blood T cell repertoires in COVID-19. Study-level information: Material from acute and convalescent COVID-19 was sourced from the United States, Italy and Spain. The analysed material was cDNA or gDNA that came from T cells, B-cell-depleted T cells, or PBMCs.

Germline CDR1 reads MNHEY; CDR2 reads SVGEGT. V was shortened by 5 bases and J by 1 base, with 11 bases between the two germline ends. The CDR3 sequence is 14 residues long. Data came from immunoSEQ multiplex PCR; TCRdb stores just in-frame clones and leaves some out. Of approximately 170,000 clones in the sample, around four fifths are singletons; the top ten hold under 13%. The sample taken for sequencing was peripheral blood. The clonotype was recovered from a human donor in a cohort sampled during active COVID-19. The V and J genes are TRBV6-2 or TRBV6-3 and TRBJ1-1; D gene ambiguous. The CDR3 loop is CASSIVSSNTEAFF. As DNA, the CDR3 is TGTGCCAGCAGTATCGTTTCCTCGAACACTGAAGCTTTCTTT.